This record concerns one T cell receptor (beta chain) sequence. The sample comes from a study of T-cell reconstitution after alpha-beta-depleted transplantation in children. Trimming took 6 bases from V and 4 from J; bases not matched to a gene: 11. CDR1 is SQVTM and CDR2 is ANQGSEA in the germline V gene. There are 14 residues in the CDR3. Unique molecular identifiers were incorporated when the TCRbeta library was constructed. MiXCR, run by TCRdb on the PCR reads, gives a single entry per CDR3 protein. Among 450,000 to 700,000 distinct CDR3 sequences listed, 25% to 30% were seen once. This TCR was recovered from a boy in the first two years of life with Wiskott-Aldrich syndrome, due to receive a stem cell transplant. The chain joins TRBV29-1 to TRBJ1-1; 7 bases map to TRBD1. Sequences were derived from PBMCs, sampled before TCRalphabeta/CD19-depleted stem cell transplant. In nucleotides, the CDR3 is TGCAGCGTGGCCCAGGGCAGGGGGAGCACTGAAGCTTTCTTT. This codes for CSVAQGRGSTEAFF.